What follows are 13 T cell receptor beta chains derived from one specimen sequenced in a study of cytomegalovirus exposure and HLA in healthy donors. The assay was immunoSEQ multiplex PCR, and TCRdb's table has in-frame clones only and misses some. The data hold tens of thousands of clones, with 95% to 97% observed a single time. Sample: PBMCs. These receptor sequences come from a man aged 18-30 years in good health and CMV-seronegative.

The V and J genes are TRBV6-5 and TRBJ2-4; no clear D. The V end lost 6 bases, the J end lost 7 bases, and 10 bases lay between the germline ends. The CDR3 consists of 12 residues. The germline gives CDR1 MNHEY, CDR2 SVGAGI. Here the CDR3 reads CASRPKENIQYF. DNA of the CDR3: TGTGCCAGCAGACCTAAGGAGAACATTCAGTACTTC.

The genes are TRBV15 and TRBJ2-7; 10 bases fit TRBD1. The length of the CDR3 is 15 residues. The ends lost 6 bases at V and 12 bases at J; junction bases unmatched: 17. Germline CDR1 and CDR2: LNHNV and YYDKDF (reference sequence). The CDR3 loop is CATRNSGQGPTQRYF. The CDR3 bases are TGTGCCACCAGAAACTCGGGACAGGGGCCAACACAGCGGTACTTC.

The chain is built from TRBV4-2 and TRBJ2-1, with 12 bases aligning to TRBD2. The CDR3 loop spans 15 amino acids. Germline values: CDR1 LGHNA, CDR2 YNFKEQ. After removal of 4 bases from V and 7 bases from J, the junction contained 5 bases not matched to a gene. The CDR3 nucleotides are TGTGCCAGCAGCCCTAGCGGGAGGGCACGTAATGAGCAGTTCTTC. Its translation is CASSPSGRARNEQFF.

The genes are TRBV6-6 and TRBJ1-2, with 7 bases lining up with TRBD1. CDR1 and CDR2 (germline): MNHNY, SVGAGI (reference sequence). After removal of 1 base from V and 0 bases from J, the junction contained 2 bases not matched to a gene. The CDR3 is 15 amino acids. The CDR3: CASSYLGQPNYGYTF. CDR3 DNA: TGTGCCAGCAGTTACTTGGGACAGCCTAACTATGGCTACACCTTC.

The chain is built from TRBV7-9 and TRBJ1-1; D unclear. Between the trimmed V and J ends, which lost 3 bases and 5 bases, there was a span of 13 bases. CDR3 size: 14 residues. Looked up from germline, CDR1 is SEHNR and CDR2 is FQNEAQ (reference sequence). The CDR3 DNA is TGTGCCAGCAGCTTCAACCCACCGGGGACTGAAGCTTTCTTT. This translates into CASSFNPPGTEAFF.

The chain has TRBV6-5 and TRBJ1-1, with D maybe TRBD1 (5 bases). Germline V lookup: CDR1 MNHEY, CDR2 SVGAGI. The CDR3 length is 14 residues. V lost 5 bases, J lost 5 bases, and 15 bases lay in between. The CDR3 nucleotides are TGTGCCAGCAGTAAATCTTTAGGGGTGACTGAAGCTTTCTTT. It codes for CASSKSLGVTEAFF.

This clone came up once. The rearrangement links TRBV28 to TRBJ1-5; 7 bases are shared with TRBD1. Losses at the gene ends were 5 bases for V and 4 bases for J; bases not matched to a gene: 5. The CDR3 has 14 residues. CDR1 and CDR2 (germline): MDHEN, SYDVKM. DNA of the CDR3: TGTGCCAGCAGTCCGGGACAGACTAATCAGCCCCAGCATTTT. The encoded protein is CASSPGQTNQPQHF.

This chain joins TRBV18 and TRBJ2-5; possibly TRBD1 for D (6 bases). This CDR3 is built from 16 residues. CDR1 and CDR2 (germline): KGHSH, LQKENI. The germline V and J ends were trimmed by 3 bases and 5 bases, with 19 bases remaining between them. DNA for the CDR3: TGTGCCAGCTCACCTCTTCCGGGACAAAGTAGGGAGACCCAGTACTTC. Protein sequence: CASSPLPGQSRETQYF.

The count of this clone is one. The chain has TRBV2 and TRBJ2-5; tentative D call: TRBD1 (6 bases). V was pared by 10 bases and J by 2 bases, with 8 bases between. CDR3 length equals 11 residues. Germline-derived CDR1 and CDR2 are SNHLY and FYNNEI. The CDR3 reads CATGTQETQYF. The CDR3 DNA reads TGTGCCACCGGGACACAAGAGACCCAGTACTTC. The variable domain in full, completed from reference TRBV2 and TRBJ2-5, reads EPEVTQTPSHQVTQMGQEVILRCVPISNHLYFYWYRQILGQKVEFLVSFYNNEISEKSEIFDDQFSVERPDGSNFTLKIRSTKLEDSAMYFCATGTQETQYFGPGTRLLVL.

This clone turned up a few times. The CDR3 loop reads CASSRDRAGEQYF. The DNA of the CDR3 is TGTGCCAGCAGTAGGGACAGGGCTGGGGAGCAGTACTTC. The chain joins TRBV6-5 to TRBJ2-7, with 9 bases fitting TRBD1. Looked up from germline, CDR1 is MNHEY and CDR2 is SVGAGI. The CDR3 consists of 13 residues. Trimming took 5 bases from V and 7 from J; bases not matched to a gene: 6.

V gene TRBV27 combines with J gene TRBJ1-6, with D possibly being TRBD1 (6 bases). Deletions cut 4 bases from V and 9 bases from J, with 13 bases between. Germline CDR1 MNHEY, CDR2 SMNVEV (reference sequence). The CDR3 covers 14 residues. CDR3 sequence: CASSYTGIPSPLHF. Here the CDR3 DNA reads TGTGCCAGCAGTTATACAGGGATACCTTCACCCCTCCACTTT.

The J gene is TRBJ2-7, the V gene TRBV7-2; 11 bases match TRBD2. Germline CDR1 SGHTA, CDR2 FQGNSA. CDR3 length: 15 amino acids. V was clipped by 4 bases and J by 2 bases; unmatched bases: 4. Written as DNA, the CDR3 is TGTGCCAGCAGCTCCGGGACTAGCGGTCCCTACGAGCAGTACTTC. Its translation is CASSSGTSGPYEQYF.

The chain combines TRBV10-1 with TRBJ1-1; D gene unclear. Per germline, CDR1 WNHNN and CDR2 SYGVQD (reference sequence). This CDR3 spans 13 amino acids. V was shortened by 0 bases and J by 7 bases, with 9 bases between the two germline ends. CDR3 sequence: CASSESEEGEAFF. DNA of the CDR3: TGCGCCAGCAGTGAGTCCGAGGAAGGTGAAGCTTTCTTT.